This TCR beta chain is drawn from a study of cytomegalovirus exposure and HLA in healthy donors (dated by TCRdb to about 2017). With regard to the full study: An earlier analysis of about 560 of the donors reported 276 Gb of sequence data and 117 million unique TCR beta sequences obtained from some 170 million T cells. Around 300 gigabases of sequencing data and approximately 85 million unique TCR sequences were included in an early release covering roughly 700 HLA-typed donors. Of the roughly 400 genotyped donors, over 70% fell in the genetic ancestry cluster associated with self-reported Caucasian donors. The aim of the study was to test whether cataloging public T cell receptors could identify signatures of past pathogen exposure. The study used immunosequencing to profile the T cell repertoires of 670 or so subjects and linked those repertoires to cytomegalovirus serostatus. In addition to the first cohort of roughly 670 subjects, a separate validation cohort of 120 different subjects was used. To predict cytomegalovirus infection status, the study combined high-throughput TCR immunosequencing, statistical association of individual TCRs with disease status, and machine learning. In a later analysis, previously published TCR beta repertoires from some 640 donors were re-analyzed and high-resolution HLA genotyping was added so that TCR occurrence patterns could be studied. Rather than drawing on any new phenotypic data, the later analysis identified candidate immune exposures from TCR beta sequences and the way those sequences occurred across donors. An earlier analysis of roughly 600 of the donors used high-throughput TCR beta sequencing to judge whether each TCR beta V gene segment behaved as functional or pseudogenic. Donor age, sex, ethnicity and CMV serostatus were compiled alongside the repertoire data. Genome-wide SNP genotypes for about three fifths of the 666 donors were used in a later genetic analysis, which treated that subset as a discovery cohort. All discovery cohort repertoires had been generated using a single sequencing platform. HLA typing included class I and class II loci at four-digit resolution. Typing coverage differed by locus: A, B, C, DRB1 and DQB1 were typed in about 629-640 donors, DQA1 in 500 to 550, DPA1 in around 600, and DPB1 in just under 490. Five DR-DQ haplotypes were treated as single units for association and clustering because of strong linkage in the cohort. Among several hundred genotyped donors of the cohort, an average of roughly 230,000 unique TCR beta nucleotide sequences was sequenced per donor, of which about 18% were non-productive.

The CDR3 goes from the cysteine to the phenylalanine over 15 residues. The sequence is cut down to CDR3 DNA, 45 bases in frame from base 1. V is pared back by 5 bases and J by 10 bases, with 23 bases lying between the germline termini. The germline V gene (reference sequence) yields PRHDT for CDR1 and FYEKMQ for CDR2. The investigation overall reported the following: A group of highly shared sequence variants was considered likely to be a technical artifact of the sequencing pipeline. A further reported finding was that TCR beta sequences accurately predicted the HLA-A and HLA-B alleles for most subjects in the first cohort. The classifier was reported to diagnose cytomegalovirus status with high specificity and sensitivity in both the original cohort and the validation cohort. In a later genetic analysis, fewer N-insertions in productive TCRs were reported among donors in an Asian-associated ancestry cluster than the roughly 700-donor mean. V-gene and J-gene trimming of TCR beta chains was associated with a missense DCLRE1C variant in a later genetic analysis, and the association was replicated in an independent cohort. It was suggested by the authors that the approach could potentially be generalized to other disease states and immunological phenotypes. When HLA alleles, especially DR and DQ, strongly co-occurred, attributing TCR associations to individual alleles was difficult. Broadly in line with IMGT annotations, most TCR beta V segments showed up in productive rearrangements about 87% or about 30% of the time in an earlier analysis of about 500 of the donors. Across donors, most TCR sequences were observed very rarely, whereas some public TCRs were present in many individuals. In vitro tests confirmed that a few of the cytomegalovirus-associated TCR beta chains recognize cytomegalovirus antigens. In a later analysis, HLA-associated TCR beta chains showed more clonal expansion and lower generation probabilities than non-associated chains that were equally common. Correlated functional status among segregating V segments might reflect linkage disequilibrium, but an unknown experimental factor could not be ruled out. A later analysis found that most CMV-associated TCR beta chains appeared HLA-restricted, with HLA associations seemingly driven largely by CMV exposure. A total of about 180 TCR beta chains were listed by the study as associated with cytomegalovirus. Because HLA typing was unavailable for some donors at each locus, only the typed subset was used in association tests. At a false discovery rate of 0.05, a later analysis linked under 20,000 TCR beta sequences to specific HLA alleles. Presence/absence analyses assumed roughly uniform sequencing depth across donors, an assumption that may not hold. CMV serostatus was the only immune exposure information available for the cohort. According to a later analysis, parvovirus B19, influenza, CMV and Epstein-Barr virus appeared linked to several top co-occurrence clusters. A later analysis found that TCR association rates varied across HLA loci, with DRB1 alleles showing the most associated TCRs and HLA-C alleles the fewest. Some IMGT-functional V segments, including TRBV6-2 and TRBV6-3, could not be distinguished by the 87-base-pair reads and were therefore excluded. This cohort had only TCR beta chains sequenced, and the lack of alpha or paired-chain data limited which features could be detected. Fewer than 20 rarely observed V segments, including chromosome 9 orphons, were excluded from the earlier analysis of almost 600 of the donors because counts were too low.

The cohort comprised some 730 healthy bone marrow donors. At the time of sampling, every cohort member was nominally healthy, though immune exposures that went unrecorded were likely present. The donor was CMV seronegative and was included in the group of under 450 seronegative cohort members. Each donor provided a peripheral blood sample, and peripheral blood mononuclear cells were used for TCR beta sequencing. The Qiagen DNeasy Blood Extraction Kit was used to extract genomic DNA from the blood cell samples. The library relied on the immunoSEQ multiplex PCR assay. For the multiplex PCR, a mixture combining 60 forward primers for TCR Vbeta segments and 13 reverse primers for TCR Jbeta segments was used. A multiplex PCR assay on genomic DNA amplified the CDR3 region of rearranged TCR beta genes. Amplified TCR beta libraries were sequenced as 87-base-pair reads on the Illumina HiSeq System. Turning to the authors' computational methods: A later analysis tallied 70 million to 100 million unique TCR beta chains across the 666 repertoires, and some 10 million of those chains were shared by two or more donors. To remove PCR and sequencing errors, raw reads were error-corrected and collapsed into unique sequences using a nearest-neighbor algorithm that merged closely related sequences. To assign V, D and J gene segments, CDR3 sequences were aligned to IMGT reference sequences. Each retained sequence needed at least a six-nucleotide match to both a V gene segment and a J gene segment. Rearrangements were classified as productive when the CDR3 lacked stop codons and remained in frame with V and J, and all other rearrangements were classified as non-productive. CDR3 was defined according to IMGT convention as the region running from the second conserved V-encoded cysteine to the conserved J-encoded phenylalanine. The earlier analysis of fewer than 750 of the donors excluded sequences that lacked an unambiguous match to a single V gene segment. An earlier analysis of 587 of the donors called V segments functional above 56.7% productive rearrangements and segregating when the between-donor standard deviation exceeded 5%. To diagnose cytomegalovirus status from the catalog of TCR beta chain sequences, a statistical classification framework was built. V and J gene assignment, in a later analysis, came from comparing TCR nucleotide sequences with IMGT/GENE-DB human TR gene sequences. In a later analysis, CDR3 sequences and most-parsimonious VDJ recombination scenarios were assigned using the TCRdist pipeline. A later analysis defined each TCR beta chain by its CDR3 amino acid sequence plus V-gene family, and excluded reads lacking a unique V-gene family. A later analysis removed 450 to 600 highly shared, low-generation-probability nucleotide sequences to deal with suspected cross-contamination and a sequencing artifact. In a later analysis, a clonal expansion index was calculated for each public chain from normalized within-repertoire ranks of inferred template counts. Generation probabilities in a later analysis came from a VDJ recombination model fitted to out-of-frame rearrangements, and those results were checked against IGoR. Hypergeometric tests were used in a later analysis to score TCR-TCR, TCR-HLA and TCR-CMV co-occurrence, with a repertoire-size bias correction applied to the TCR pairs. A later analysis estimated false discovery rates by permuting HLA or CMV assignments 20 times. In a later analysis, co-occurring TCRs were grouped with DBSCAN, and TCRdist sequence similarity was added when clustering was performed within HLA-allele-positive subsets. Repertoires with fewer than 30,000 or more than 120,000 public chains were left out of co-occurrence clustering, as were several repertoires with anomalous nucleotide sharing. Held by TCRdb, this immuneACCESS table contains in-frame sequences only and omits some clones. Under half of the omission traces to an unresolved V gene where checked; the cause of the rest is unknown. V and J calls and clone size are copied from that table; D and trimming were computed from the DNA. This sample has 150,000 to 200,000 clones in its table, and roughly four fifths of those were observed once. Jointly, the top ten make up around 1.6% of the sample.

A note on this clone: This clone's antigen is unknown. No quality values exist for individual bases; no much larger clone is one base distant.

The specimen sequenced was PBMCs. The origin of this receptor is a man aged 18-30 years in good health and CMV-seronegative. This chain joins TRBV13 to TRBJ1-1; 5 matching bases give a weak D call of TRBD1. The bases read TGTGCCAGCAGCCAGGGCCCCCCTGGGGCTAGGGGAGCTTTCTTT. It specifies CASSQGPPGARGAFF.